One sample yielded the 22 T cell receptor beta chains listed below, sequenced in a study of cytomegalovirus exposure and HLA in healthy donors. Primers: 60 Vbeta forward and 13 Jbeta reverse. Using immunoSEQ multiplex PCR, the repertoire was profiled, and TCRdb retains in-frame clones only, with some absent. The sample yields some 150,000 clones, about 73% seen once. Sequenced: PBMCs. The receptors here all came from a man in his forties in good health and CMV-seropositive.

This clone was seen a single time. V is TRBV5-8 and J is TRBJ2-5; TRBD1 is a possible D gene (6 bases). Germline V lookup: CDR1 SGHTS, CDR2 YDEGEE. Trimming took 8 bases from V and 5 from J, leaving 13 bases between them. This CDR3 comprises 12 residues. The CDR3 here is CARYDRMETQYF. The CDR3 nucleotides are TGTGCCAGATACGACAGGATGGAGACCCAGTACTTC.

A single count supports this clone. The chain recombines TRBV19 with TRBJ1-5; D may be TRBD1 (6 bases). There are 15 residues in the CDR3. Germline V gene lookup returns CDR1 LNHDA and CDR2 SQIVND (reference sequence). Trimming stripped 6 bases from V and 5 bases from J, with 17 bases between. CDR3: CASRGPGQRDQPQHF. In DNA, the CDR3 is TGTGCCAGTAGGGGACCCGGACAGAGGGATCAGCCCCAGCATTTT.

The V and J genes are TRBV4-1 and TRBJ2-7, with TRBD2 matching 8 bases. CDR1 is MGHRA, CDR2 YSYEKL, per germline. The CDR3 extends over 15 amino acids. V trimming: 1 base; J trimming: 3 bases; junction bases outside the gene matches: 5. In DNA form, the CDR3 reads TGCGCCAGCAGCCAAGGCCTAGCGGGCCTCTACGAGCAGTACTTC. It codes for CASSQGLAGLYEQYF.

The DNA for the CDR3 is TGTGCCAGCAGTTACGATTTATCAGGGACTCAAGGCTACACCTTC. Translating it yields CASSYDLSGTQGYTF. The chain uses TRBV6-5 and TRBJ1-2; D perhaps matches TRBD1 (5 bases). V was clipped by 2 bases and J by 8 bases, with 18 bases between them. The CDR3 runs to 15 residues. Germline V lookup: CDR1 MNHEY, CDR2 SVGAGI.

The chain couples TRBV14 to TRBJ1-2; the D gene is possibly TRBD1 (6 bases). CDR3 length: 17 residues. Per the germline V gene, CDR1 is SGHDN and CDR2 is FVKESK. The ends were cut back, 0 bases at V and 8 bases at J, with 22 bases in the middle. The CDR3, as DNA: TGTGCCAGCAGCCAAGATGCTAGGCCGGGGGGGCTACGGGGCTACACCTTC. It codes for CASSQDARPGGLRGYTF.

The chain uses TRBV5-4 and TRBJ2-7, with D possibly matching TRBD2 (6 bases). V lost 2 bases to trimming and J lost 2 bases, with 11 bases between them. CDR1 and CDR2 (germline): SGHNT, YYREEE (reference sequence). CDR3 length equals 14 residues. CDR3 residues: CASSLGTGTYEQYF. CDR3 in DNA: TGTGCCAGCAGCTTAGGGACTGGAACCTACGAGCAGTACTTC.

This clone is labeled as medium-sized (0.01 to 0.1%). The gene calls are TRBV9 and TRBJ1-1; weak D call: TRBD1 (6 bases). CDR1 is SGDLS and CDR2 is YYNGEE in the germline V gene. The length of the CDR3 is 12 residues. The germline V and J ends were trimmed by 4 bases and 9 bases, with 13 bases remaining between them. The CDR3 DNA sequence: TGTGCCAGCAGCACTAGCGGGGGGCAAGCTTTCTTT. This translates into CASSTSGGQAFF.

This clone was picked up a small number of times. The V gene is TRBV7-9, the J gene TRBJ2-3; 12 bases are shared with TRBD2. Germline values: CDR1 SEHNR, CDR2 FQNEAQ (reference sequence). Trimming removed 2 bases from V and 4 bases from J; junction bases left unmatched: 4. The CDR3 has 16 residues. The CDR3 loop reads CASSLRTSGTADTQYF. CDR3 nucleotide sequence: TGTGCCAGCAGCTTAAGGACTAGCGGGACGGCAGATACGCAGTATTTT.

The rearrangement links TRBV30 to TRBJ2-1; TRBD2 is a possible D gene (6 bases). Trimming stripped 0 bases from V and 3 bases from J, with 9 bases between. The CDR3 consists of 14 residues. Germline lookup yields CDR1 GTSNPN and CDR2 SVGIG (reference sequence). The CDR3 DNA sequence: TGTGCCTGGAGTGTCGGGGGTGGCTACAATGAGCAGTTCTTC. Translated: CAWSVGGGYNEQFF.

The chain is built from TRBV28 and TRBJ2-5; D might be TRBD1 (6 bases). The V and J ends lost 10 bases and 4 bases respectively, with 31 bases between them. The V gene's germline CDR1 is MDHEN and CDR2 SYDVKM. The length of the CDR3 is 18 residues. DNA for the CDR3: TGTGCCACCAAAGGTTTTCTCATAGCAGGGGTAAAGGGAGAGACCCAGTACTTC. It is translated as CATKGFLIAGVKGETQYF.

The V and J genes are TRBV9 and TRBJ1-1; 9 nucleotides match TRBD1. V lost 3 bases, J lost 5 bases, and 5 bases stayed unmatched. Germline V gives CDR1 SGDLS, CDR2 YYNGEE. The CDR3 is made up of 14 amino acids. CDR3 nucleotides: TGTGCCAGCAGCGGACAGGGGGTTTCGACTGAAGCTTTCTTT. Amino acids: CASSGQGVSTEAFF.

The V and J genes are TRBV5-1 and TRBJ1-1; no definite D call. CDR1 and CDR2 (germline): SGHRS, YFSETQ. This CDR3 has 17 amino acids. V lost 1 base to trimming and J lost 3 bases, with 19 bases between them. The CDR3 DNA reads TGCGCCAGCAGCTTGTTACGCCAGGCCTCTACGGACACTGAAGCTTTCTTT. The encoded protein is CASSLLRQASTDTEAFF. The full variable domain, with the rest looked up from reference TRBV5-1 and TRBJ1-1, is KAGVTQTPRYLIKTRGQQVTLSCSPISGHRSVSWYQQTPGQGLQFLFEYFSETQRNKGNFPGRFSGRQFSNSRSEMNVSTLELGDSALYLCASSLLRQASTDTEAFFGQGTRLTVV.

The gene calls are TRBV25-1 and TRBJ2-7; a possible D gene is TRBD1 (6 bases). The CDR3 sequence is 15 residues long. V lost 1 base and J lost 1, with 11 bases in between. Germline CDR1 reads MGHDK; CDR2 reads SYGVNS. The CDR3 spells CASSESGTRSYEQYF. The CDR3 region has the DNA TGTGCCAGCAGTGAATCTGGGACAAGGTCCTACGAGCAGTACTTC.

The CDR3 sequence: CASSRDRGQETQYF. CDR3 DNA sequence: TGCGCCAGCAGCCGAGACAGGGGGCAAGAGACCCAGTACTTC. The chain recombines TRBV5-1 with TRBJ2-5; TRBD1 matches 9 bases. This CDR3 contains 14 residues. Germline V gene lookup returns CDR1 SGHRS and CDR2 YFSETQ. Unmatched junction bases numbered 3, after V lost 4 bases and J lost 2 bases.

In the case of this clone: A junction boundary mismatches the germline segment, possibly from a read error. J is TRBJ1-6 and V is TRBV7-9; D may be TRBD1 (6 bases). Germline V gene sequence: CDR1 SEHNR, CDR2 FQNEAQ (reference sequence). The length of the CDR3 is 12 residues. The CDR3 bases are TGTTCCAGCAGCCAACTCAGGGGCCCCCTCCACTTT. It is translated as CSSSQLRGPLHF.

CDR3 DNA: TGCGCCAGCAGCCAAGATGAGGGGAACTACAGGGGGCTGTACAATGAGCAGTTCTTC. Protein product: CASSQDEGNYRGLYNEQFF. The chain combines TRBV4-1 with TRBJ2-1; 9 bases line up with TRBD1. This CDR3 is 19 amino acids long. Germline-derived CDR1 and CDR2 are MGHRA and YSYEKL. Losses at the gene ends were 0 bases for V and 4 bases for J; bases not matched to a gene: 13.

The chain recombines TRBV5-4 with TRBJ1-2; 9 nucleotides agree with TRBD1. The CDR3 has 16 amino acids. Germline CDR1 and CDR2: SGHNT and YYREEE (reference sequence). V gave up 0 bases and J gave up 7 bases; unmatched junction bases: 10. As DNA, the CDR3 is TGTGCCAGCAGCTTGGAAGGAAGGACAGGGGCGGGTGGCTACACCTTC. Protein: CASSLEGRTGAGGYTF.

The chain uses TRBV5-1 and TRBJ2-2, with TRBD2 identical over 12 bases. Germline V lookup: CDR1 SGHRS, CDR2 YFSETQ. The CDR3 has 16 amino acids. V lost 0 bases to trimming and J lost 4 bases; unmatched junction nucleotides: 1. The CDR3 sequence is CASSLAGLAGTGELFF. The CDR3 DNA is TGCGCCAGCAGCTTGGCGGGACTAGCGGGCACCGGGGAGCTGTTTTTT.

The V call is TRBV4-3, the J call TRBJ1-1, with 9 bases that match TRBD1. In germline, CDR1 is LGHNA, CDR2 YSLEER. J gave up 5 bases and V 4 bases, and 14 bases lay outside the gene matches. The CDR3 consists of 17 residues. Here the CDR3 reads CASSPLLPGQGATEAFF. The CDR3 nucleotides are TGCGCCAGCAGCCCACTATTACCGGGACAGGGCGCGACTGAAGCTTTCTTT.

The chain carries TRBV5-1 and TRBJ2-5; D remains ambiguous. Trimming cost V 1 base and J 2 bases, with 9 bases left between them. Germline lookup yields CDR1 SGHRS and CDR2 YFSETQ. CDR3 size: 14 residues. The DNA of the CDR3 is TGCGCCAGCAGCTTGCCCCCTCTACAAGAGACCCAGTACTTC. It specifies CASSLPPLQETQYF.

The chain couples TRBV30 to TRBJ1-2; D unresolved. CDR1 and CDR2 from the germline V gene are GTSNPN and SVGIG (reference sequence). This CDR3 has 13 residues. The V end was cut by 5 bases, the J end by 8 bases, with 18 bases between. The CDR3 here is CAWAAIGAAGYTF. CDR3 nucleotides: TGTGCCTGGGCCGCAATCGGAGCGGCGGGCTACACCTTC.

This clone was seen more than once but under ten times. The V gene is TRBV5-4, the J gene TRBJ2-7; 8 nucleotides agree with TRBD2. With 2 bases clipped from V and 2 bases from J, the junction kept 9 bases outside the gene matches. The CDR3 runs to 16 residues. Looked up from germline, CDR1 is SGHNT and CDR2 is YYREEE (reference sequence). The CDR3 nucleotides read TGTGCCAGCAGCTTATCCGGAGCGGGAGTCACCTACGAGCAGTACTTC. Protein product: CASSLSGAGVTYEQYF.